This T cell receptor beta chain was sequenced during a study of blood T cell repertoires in COVID-19 (TCRdb year 2020). About the full investigation: Samples covering the acute and convalescent phases of COVID-19 were provided by collaborators in the United States, Italy and Spain. The material from the prospective study consisted of cDNA or gDNA derived from T cells, B-cell-depleted T cells, or PBMCs. Deeply sampled blood TCRbeta repertoires from subjects exposed to, actively infected with, or recovered from COVID-19 were included in the dataset. The repertoires were released in a freely available public database meant as a resource for research on the immune response to SARS-CoV-2. Samples were obtained from the ongoing ImmuneRACE study (first 160 participants) and from 1,254 subjects provided by 6 global collaborators. Sample metadata almost always included a de-identified subject ID, COVID-19 status, age in years and sex. HLA class I and class II types, where available, came from metadata supplied by the sample provider rather than from assay-based typing. The full study reports these points: How much clinical and demographic metadata was included differed by source and by participant, and the metadata was provided uncurated.

This clone has just a few counts. Its antigen is still unknown. Base qualities are not recorded, but no much larger clone differs from it by a single base. Each collaborating institution followed its own protocols to collect whole blood in K2EDTA tubes. For TCRbeta analysis, collaborator samples were shipped as frozen whole blood, as isolated PBMCs, or as DNA extracted from either sample type. TCRbeta CDR3 regions were amplified from genomic DNA by means of the immunoSEQ Assay, a bias-controlled multiplex PCR. From the authors' description of their analysis: The number of nucleated cells in each sample was estimated from the amplification of reference gene primers within the assay. Sequence reads were collapsed and filtered to measure the absolute abundance of every unique TCRbeta CDR3 rearrangement. For each sample, productive Simpson clonality was calculated as the square root of Simpson's diversity index across productive rearrangements. In TCRdb, the immuneACCESS table is reduced to in-frame sequences with V and J assigned. These tables do not hold every clone; where another copy was compared, an unresolved V gene accounts for under half, and the others remain unexplained. V and J calls and clone size are given by that table; D and trimming were obtained from the DNA. Recorded for this sample are about 300,000 clones; around 86% of them occurred a single time. The ten largest clones capture over 1% of the sample.

CDR1 and CDR2 were assigned from the germline V gene as MNHNS and SASEGT. Its CDR3 holds 15 amino acids, cysteine through phenylalanine. Of the read, only the CDR3 DNA is kept; its 45 bases are in frame from base 1. A distance of 6 bases separates the germline ends of V and J, which lose 1 base and 0 bases respectively. The sample was peripheral blood. The sequence was collected from a man in his 70s with acute or convalescent COVID-19. Recombination joined TRBV6-1 with TRBJ2-2; possibly the D gene is TRBD1, per 5 matching bases. The CDR3 protein: CASSEGTTNTGELFF. The DNA is TGTGCCAGCAGTGAAGGGACAACGAACACCGGGGAGCTGTTTTTT.